These T cell receptor beta chains were read from a single sample in a study of regulatory T cells in long-lasting Graves disease. TCRdb re-called the multiplex PCR reads through MiXCR, storing one row per CDR3 protein. This table holds 350,000 to 500,000 distinct CDR3 sequences, about 17% found once. These same data were also listed under a study on T cells in Graves' hyperthyroidism and ophthalmopathy.

The specimen was peripheral blood mononuclear cells (PBMCs), collected at new diagnosis, from a patient treated with antithyroid drugs. These receptors all come from a woman in her 30s with Graves disease. CDR3s include the opening cysteine and the closing phenylalanine or tryptophan. The order of the fields is CDR3 protein, CDR3 DNA, CDR3 length, V gene, D gene, clone size, J gene. The D gene is left open where the match is weak. The listing skips clone size in some rows; elsewhere it reads once, few, many or a size class.

CASSTGSDSYNEQFF | TGTGCCAGTAGCACAGGGTCTGATTCCTACAATGAGCAGTTCTTC | 15 | TRBV19 | NA | NA | TRBJ2-1
CAWSGETNEKLFF | TGTGCCTGGAGTGGGGAAACTAATGAAAAACTGTTTTTT | 13 | TRBV30 | NA | few | TRBJ1-4
CSAFENLWPVISYEQYF | TGCAGTGCTTTCGAAAACCTATGGCCAGTCATCTCCTACGAGCAGTACTTC | 17 | TRBV20-1 | NA | many | TRBJ2-7
CASSQGGVRDTEAFF | TGTGCCAGCAGCCAGGGAGGGGTTAGGGACACTGAAGCTTTCTTT | 15 | TRBV3-1 | NA | many | TRBJ1-1
CASSREGLAGGYEQYF | TGCGCCAGCAGCCGAGAGGGACTAGCGGGAGGGTACGAGCAGTACTTC | 16 | TRBV4-1 | TRBD2 | many | TRBJ2-7
CATTIRGNYERYF | TGTGCCACCACCATCAGGGGAAACTACGAGCGGTACTTC | 13 | TRBV15 | NA | few | TRBJ2-7
CASSLGSNLPTLTGELFF | TGTGCCAGCAGCTTAGGAAGTAATCTTCCGACTTTAACCGGGGAGCTGTTTTTT | 18 | TRBV7-9 | NA | many | TRBJ2-2
CATSRDRTTSDTQYF | TGTGCCACCAGCAGAGATCGAACTACCTCCGATACGCAGTATTTT | 15 | TRBV15 | NA | many | TRBJ2-3
CSADNRAGGTEAFF | TGCAGTGCAGATAACAGGGCGGGCGGCACTGAAGCTTTCTTT | 14 | TRBV20-1 | NA | few | TRBJ1-1
CATGQGSEKLFF | TGTGCCACGGGACAGGGGTCGGAAAAACTGTTTTTT | 12 | TRBV10-3 | TRBD1 | NA | TRBJ1-4
CASSFTTRTDTQYF | TGTGCCAGCAGTTTCACGACACGCACAGATACGCAGTATTTT | 14 | TRBV28 | NA | many | TRBJ2-3
CASSFGSPDNEQFF | TGTGCCAGCAGTTTTGGGTCCCCCGACAATGAGCAGTTCTTC | 14 | TRBV12-3/TRBV12-4 | NA | many | TRBJ2-1
CASSLGRVWNEQFF | TGCGCCAGCAGCTTAGGCAGGGTCTGGAATGAGCAGTTCTTC | 14 | TRBV5-1 | NA | many | TRBJ2-1
CSVADLVRYNEQFF | TGCAGCGTCGCTGACCTCGTCCGCTACAATGAGCAGTTCTTC | 14 | TRBV29-1 | NA | many | TRBJ2-1
CASSDEGPATNEKLFF | TGTGCCAGCAGTGACGAGGGACCCGCAACTAATGAAAAACTGTTTTTT | 16 | TRBV2 | NA | many | TRBJ1-4
CASSWGPGLRTYEQYF | TGTGCCAGCAGCTGGGGGCCGGGACTAAGGACCTACGAGCAGTACTTC | 16 | TRBV5-8 | NA | NA | TRBJ2-7
CASSRRDRGPGANVLTF | TGCGCCAGCAGCCGCCGGGACAGGGGCCCTGGGGCCAACGTCCTGACTTTC | 17 | TRBV4-3 | TRBD1 | many | TRBJ2-6
CSAEPSGTYNEQFF | TGCAGTGCTGAACCTAGCGGGACGTACAATGAGCAGTTCTTC | 14 | TRBV20-1 | TRBD2 | many | TRBJ2-1
CASSPGTDLEKLFF | TGTGCCAGCAGCCCCGGGACAGATCTTGAAAAACTGTTTTTT | 14 | TRBV13 | TRBD1 | many | TRBJ1-4
CASSTQVGGRGFF | TGTGCCAGCAGCACCCAGGTCGGCGGGAGGGGATTCTTC | 13 | TRBV14 | TRBD2 | NA | TRBJ2-1
CASSQTTGVNYGYTF | TGTGCCAGCAGTCAGACGACAGGGGTTAACTATGGCTACACCTTC | 15 | TRBV6-1 | TRBD1 | NA | TRBJ1-2
CASRLELTGANVLTF | TGTGCCAGCAGGCTAGAACTAACCGGGGCCAACGTCCTGACTTTC | 15 | TRBV12-3/TRBV12-4 | NA | many | TRBJ2-6
CAWRWGSGTDTQYF | TGTGCCTGGAGATGGGGAAGTGGCACAGATACGCAGTATTTT | 14 | TRBV30 | NA | NA | TRBJ2-3
CASSQRIPRAGELFF | TGTGCCAGCAGCCAAAGGATCCCCAGAGCCGGGGAGCTGTTTTTT | 15 | TRBV16 | NA | many | TRBJ2-2
CASSRRGLDGSNQPQHF | TGTGCCAGCAGTCGCCGAGGCTTGGACGGAAGCAATCAGCCCCAGCATTTT | 17 | TRBV6-2/TRBV6-3 | NA | NA | TRBJ1-5
CASSLAQRSYNEQFF | TGTGCCAGCAGCTTAGCCCAGCGGTCCTACAATGAGCAGTTCTTC | 15 | TRBV7-9 | NA | NA | TRBJ2-1
CASGIRSPNTEAFF | TGTGCCAGCGGGATCAGGTCCCCGAACACTGAAGCTTTCTTT | 14 | TRBV2 | NA | many | TRBJ1-1